This T cell receptor (beta chain) was captured by sequencing in a study of cytomegalovirus exposure and HLA in healthy donors. Primers for the PCR totalled 60 Vbeta and 13 Jbeta. The protocol was immunoSEQ multiplex PCR, while the TCRdb copy is restricted to in-frame clones and leaves out a portion. The sample consists of more than 110,000 clones, 75% of them appearing once. The germline CDR1 and CDR2 sequences are PRHDT and FYEKMQ (reference sequence). Trimming at V came to 5 bases and at J to 7 bases, leaving 9 bases not matched to a gene. This CDR3 contains 14 residues. Overall study results and limits: Overall, some 160 TCR beta chains were annotated as cytomegalovirus-associated. A later analysis associated roughly 15,000 TCR beta sequences with HLA alleles at a 0.05 false discovery rate. What TCR beta sequences reportedly achieved was accurate prediction of HLA-A and HLA-B alleles in most subjects.

Regarding this clone: The antigen remains unidentified.

The receptor was isolated from a man under 40 in good health and CMV-seronegative. The chain couples TRBV13 to TRBJ1-2; TRBD1 aligns across 8 bases. Sequencing was performed on PBMCs. The CDR3 region has the DNA TGTGCCAGCAGCCCCGGCCAGGGGGCTAGTGGCTACACCTTC. Encoded protein: CASSPGQGASGYTF.